These T cell receptor beta chains were read from a single sample in a study of blood T cell repertoires in COVID-19. The method was immunoSEQ multiplex PCR; TCRdb's version includes in-frame clones alone and lacks a portion of them. The repertoire holds 110,000 or so clones, with 80% to 90% as singletons. Sequenced input: peripheral blood. The receptors originated from a human donor in a cohort sampled during active COVID-19. CDR3s include the opening cysteine and the closing phenylalanine or tryptophan. Each record gives: clone size, V gene, D gene, J gene, CDR3 protein, CDR3 DNA. D genes are given only for firm matches. Only some rows state a clone size, as once, few, many or a class for expanded clones.

>NA|TRBV19|NA|TRBJ1-3
CASSIRGTSSGNTIYF
TGTGCCAGTAGTATACGGGGGACCAGCTCTGGAAACACCATATATTTT
>NA|TRBV7-2|TRBD1|TRBJ2-5
CASSPLTGLRETQYF
TGTGCCAGCAGCCCATTGACAGGGCTGAGGGAGACCCAGTACTTC
>NA|TRBV5-6|TRBD1|TRBJ1-6
CASSLGMTGGVYNSPLHF
TGTGCCAGCAGCTTGGGCATGACAGGGGGCGTCTATAATTCACCCCTCCACTTT
>NA|TRBV7-2|TRBD2|TRBJ2-1
CASGGTSGYYNEQFF
TGTGCCAGCGGCGGGACTAGCGGTTATTACAATGAGCAGTTCTTC
>NA|TRBV18|TRBD2|TRBJ2-3
CASSPLAGGTDTQYF
TGTGCCAGCTCACCACTAGCGGGGGGGACAGATACGCAGTATTTT
>NA|TRBV4-2|NA|TRBJ2-1
CASSQDRSLDNEQFF
TGTGCCAGCAGCCAAGATAGATCCTTAGACAATGAGCAGTTCTTC
>few|TRBV5-1|TRBD1|TRBJ2-7
CASSSGTGTYEQYF
TGCGCCAGCAGCTCCGGGACAGGGACCTACGAGCAGTACTTC
>NA|TRBV9|TRBD2|TRBJ2-1
CASSHGGGASNEQFF
TGTGCCAGCAGCCACGGGGGGGGCGCTTCAAATGAGCAGTTCTTC
>NA|TRBV5-1|NA|TRBJ2-1
CASSPSGTSYNEQFF
TGCGCCAGCAGCCCCAGCGGCACCTCCTACAATGAGCAGTTCTTC
>NA|TRBV10-1|TRBD1|TRBJ2-1
CASSDVSGQGQKSSYNEQFF
TGCGCCAGCAGTGATGTAAGTGGACAGGGCCAAAAGAGCTCCTACAATGAGCAGTTCTTC
>NA|TRBV4-2|TRBD1|TRBJ2-4
CASSQRGQASGLKNIQYF
TGTGCCAGCAGCCAGAGGGGACAGGCCTCGGGACTTAAAAACATTCAGTACTTC
>NA|TRBV5-1|TRBD1|TRBJ2-3
CASSQTGIGNTQYF
TGCGCCAGCAGCCAGACAGGGATCGGGAATACGCAGTATTTT
>NA|TRBV7-9|NA|TRBJ2-3
CASSIWTTHGDTQYF
TGTGCCAGCAGCATTTGGACTACCCACGGCGATACGCAGTATTTT
>NA|TRBV4-2|TRBD1|TRBJ1-6
CASSQAGGGTDPLHF
TGTGCCAGCAGCCAAGCAGGAGGGGGCACGGACCCCCTCCACTTT
>few|TRBV5-8|TRBD1|TRBJ1-5
CASEGALTGYSNQPQHF
TGTGCCAGCGAGGGTGCGCTGACAGGGTATAGCAATCAGCCCCAGCATTTT
>NA|TRBV5-4|NA|TRBJ2-3
CASSSILERTDTQYF
TGTGCCAGCAGCTCGATACTAGAACGCACAGATACGCAGTATTTT
>NA|TRBV12-2|NA|TRBJ1-4
CASRGQEKCNEKLFF
TGTGCAAGTCGCGGACAGGAGAAGTGCAATGAAAAACTGTTTTTT
>few|TRBV7-9|TRBD1|TRBJ1-4
CASSLATGWVSTNEKLFF
TGTGCCAGCAGCTTAGCGACAGGGTGGGTTTCCACTAATGAAAAACTGTTTTTT
>NA|TRBV6-5|TRBD1|TRBJ1-2
CAKVDQGADYGYTF
TGTGCCAAAGTTGACCAGGGGGCGGACTATGGCTACACCTTC
>once|TRBV19|TRBD1|TRBJ1-6
CATRTGGSYNSPLHF
TGTGCCACCAGGACAGGGGGCTCCTATAATTCACCCCTCCACTTT
>NA|TRBV4-1|NA|TRBJ1-6
CASSQGIDRDNSPLHF
TGCGCCAGCAGCCAAGGAATCGACAGAGATAATTCACCCCTCCACTTT
>NA|TRBV5-4|NA|TRBJ2-5
CASSWGGRDETQYF
TGTGCCAGCAGCTGGGGGGGCAGGGATGAGACCCAGTACTTC
>NA|TRBV6-7|TRBD2|TRBJ2-3
CASSSLTYPTSGSVLDTQYF
TGTGCCAGCAGTTCCCTTACTTATCCTACTAGCGGGAGTGTGTTAGATACGCAGTATTTT
>NA|TRBV29-1|NA|TRBJ2-5
CSVVMGQEETQYF
TGCAGCGTGGTCATGGGGCAAGAAGAGACCCAGTACTTC
>NA|TRBV9|TRBD1|TRBJ1-6
CASSPDRVTAPLHF
TGTGCCAGCAGCCCGGACAGGGTCACGGCACCCCTCCACTTT
>NA|TRBV24-1|TRBD1|TRBJ2-3
CATSAQGPFTDTQYF
TGTGCCACCAGTGCACAGGGGCCGTTCACAGATACGCAGTATTTT
>few|TRBV19|NA|TRBJ1-5
CASRRTQNSNQPQHF
TGTGCCAGTAGACGGACACAGAATAGCAATCAGCCCCAGCATTTT
>NA|TRBV7-2|TRBD2|TRBJ2-3
CASSRDYSTDTQYF
TGTGCCAGCAGCCGGGACTATTCCACAGATACGCAGTATTTT
>NA|TRBV27|TRBD1|TRBJ2-7
CASSLLPGQAAYEQYF
TGTGCCAGCAGTTTGTTACCGGGACAGGCAGCCTACGAGCAGTACTTC
>NA|TRBV9|NA|TRBJ1-3
CASSVANRPSGNTIYF
TGTGCCAGCAGCGTAGCTAACAGGCCTTCTGGAAACACCATATATTTT
>NA|TRBV13|TRBD1|TRBJ1-2
CASSLRDRANYGYTF
TGTGCCAGCAGCTTAAGGGACAGGGCTAACTATGGCTACACCTTC
>NA|TRBV5-4|NA|TRBJ1-1
CASSLAGRMNTEAFF
TGTGCCAGCAGCTTGGCTGGCAGAATGAACACTGAAGCTTTCTTT
>once|TRBV10-1|TRBD2|TRBJ2-5
CASSLAGDRETQYF
TGCGCCAGCAGTCTAGCGGGGGACAGGGAGACCCAGTACTTC
>NA|TRBV6-5|TRBD1|TRBJ1-4
CASSSETGWGEKLFF
TGTGCCAGCAGCTCGGAGACAGGGTGGGGTGAAAAACTGTTTTTT
>NA|TRBV27|TRBD2|TRBJ2-2
CASSLTLAGGSRGELFF
TGTGCCAGCAGTTTAACCCTAGCGGGAGGCTCGAGGGGGGAGCTGTTTTTT
>NA|TRBV5-1|NA|TRBJ2-7
CASSLGTTGSYEQYF
TGCGCCAGCAGCTTGGGGACTACGGGCTCCTACGAGCAGTACTTC
>NA|TRBV5-4|TRBD1|TRBJ1-2
CASSPSRTGFYGYTF
TGTGCCAGCAGCCCTTCTAGGACAGGGTTCTATGGCTACACCTTC
>NA|TRBV27|TRBD1|TRBJ2-1
CASSPGTGESEQFF
TGTGCCAGCAGTCCCGGGACAGGGGAGAGTGAGCAGTTCTTC
>NA|TRBV4-1|TRBD2|TRBJ2-5
CASSQASGYSGGPQETQYF
TGCGCCAGCAGCCAAGCCTCAGGGTATAGCGGGGGGCCTCAAGAGACCCAGTACTTC
>once|TRBV6-5|NA|TRBJ1-1
CASSLSGMNTEAFF
TGTGCCAGCAGCCTATCAGGGATGAACACTGAAGCTTTCTTT
>NA|TRBV18|NA|TRBJ1-4
CASSPTGTREKLFF
TGTGCCAGCTCACCTACAGGTACTCGTGAAAAACTGTTTTTT
>NA|TRBV2|NA|TRBJ2-1
CASSVVGATGFF
TGTGCCAGCAGTGTGGTAGGGGCTACTGGGTTCTTC
>NA|TRBV4-2|TRBD2|TRBJ2-2
CASSIKRLAGGGTGTGELFF
TGTGCCAGCAGCATCAAAAGACTAGCGGGAGGGGGGACGGGCACCGGGGAGCTGTTTTTT
>NA|TRBV11-2|NA|TRBJ2-7
CASSLDRLRGEQYF
TGTGCCAGCAGCTTAGATCGGTTACGGGGCGAGCAGTACTTC
>NA|TRBV2|NA|TRBJ2-5
CASSEFFSGRSGETQYF
TGTGCCAGCAGTGAATTCTTCAGCGGTCGGTCGGGTGAGACCCAGTACTTC
>NA|TRBV9|NA|TRBJ2-6
CASSAGGALFSGANVLTF
TGTGCCAGCAGCGCCGGCGGGGCCCTATTCTCTGGGGCCAACGTCCTGACTTTC
>NA|TRBV7-2|NA|TRBJ2-1
CASSLDPGIYNEQFF
TGTGCCAGCAGCTTAGATCCGGGGATCTACAATGAGCAGTTCTTC
>once|TRBV19|NA|TRBJ1-2
CASSIMTADGYTF
TGTGCCAGTAGTATAATGACAGCTGATGGCTACACCTTC
>NA|TRBV23-1|NA|TRBJ2-1
CASSQEEGLRHLYNEQFF
TGCGCCAGCAGTCAAGAGGAAGGACTACGACACCTCTACAATGAGCAGTTCTTC